This T cell receptor beta chain was captured in a study of blood T cells in healthy people across ages. Notes on the study in general: Naive T cell percentage showed a strong correlation with the diversity of TCR beta.

In this sample, this clonotype turned up a few times. Its antigen is still unknown. V lost 3 bases and J lost 9, with 9 bases in between. The CDR3 has 12 residues. Germline values: CDR1 GTSNPN, CDR2 SVGIG (reference sequence). Alongside a J-beta primer mix, a sample-barcoded 5' primer served in a second PCR lasting about 6 to 11 cycles. MiXCR was run by TCRdb on the 5' RACE reads, yielding one entry per CDR3 protein. The table has 550,000 to 650,000 distinct CDR3 sequences, roughly 30% seen once. The sample was blood. The chain combines TRBV30 with TRBJ1-6; D is unresolved. This TCR was recovered from a woman of 80 years or more in good health. CDR3 region: CAWSVVGSPLHF. CDR3 DNA: TGTGCCTGGAGCGTTGTCGGTTCACCCCTCCACTTT.